This T cell receptor beta chain was recorded in a study of PD-L1 blockade in urothelial cancer. Study-level information: Males with bladder-origin urothelial cancer constituted about 90% of the roughly 30 patients. Analysis of the blood was performed 3 weeks (second dose) and 6 weeks after treatment start.

The time point denotes: pretreatment peripheral blood. On this clone itself: The antigen remains undetermined.

Clones were sequenced by immunoSEQ multiplex PCR, and TCRdb holds only the in-frame ones, with some missing. This sample has 58,000 or so clones, with 81% found just once. Germline assignment: CDR1 SNHLY and CDR2 FYNNEI. J was trimmed by 10 bases and V by 6 bases; bases with no gene match: 13. This CDR3 spans 15 amino acids. General study results and limits: Durable benefit was linked to greater 3-week expansion of tumor-associated blood clones.

The source was PBMCs, collected around atezolizumab (anti-PD-L1) treatment. The chain employs TRBV2 and TRBJ2-1; 9 bases match TRBD2. The sequence was collected from a man in his 70s with urothelial cancer. The chain's CDR3 is CASRASSGTGREQFF. CDR3 nucleotides: TGTGCCAGCAGGGCCTCTAGCGGGACTGGGCGCGAGCAGTTCTTC.